Below are 8 T cell receptor beta chains sequenced from a single sample in a study of T cell repertoires in cytomegalovirus infection. TCRdb used MiXCR to reprocess the reads, holding one entry per CDR3 protein. This table holds about 450,000 distinct CDR3 sequences, roughly a third found once. The sample taken for sequencing was PBMCs. These TCRs come from a human donor in good health (CMV status not recorded). Some clones in this sample may be carry-over from other donors' samples.

The sample holds many counts of this clonotype. The chain employs TRBV7-9 and TRBJ2-3; D is ambiguous. Trimming took 0 bases from V and 6 from J, leaving 13 bases between them. CDR1 SEHNR and CDR2 FQNEAQ come from the germline V gene (reference sequence). This CDR3 comprises 15 residues. The CDR3 nucleotides are TGTGCCAGCAGCTTAGCCTTGCAAGCCGGCGATACGCAGTATTTT. Amino acids: CASSLALQAGDTQYF.

This clonotype came up many times. This rearrangement joins TRBV11-3 to TRBJ2-1; weak D call: TRBD2 (7 bases). Per germline, CDR1 SGHNT and CDR2 YENEEA. This CDR3 is 16 amino acids long. The V and J ends lost 3 bases and 9 bases respectively, with 21 bases between them. CDR3 sequence: CASSLEGRGGLVEQFF. Here the CDR3 DNA reads TGTGCCAGCAGCTTGGAGGGGAGGGGGGGCCTGGTTGAGCAGTTCTTC. The full variable domain, in which reference TRBV11-3 and TRBJ2-1 provide the parts outside the CDR3, is EAGVVQSPRYKIIEKKQPVAFWCNPISGHNTLYWYLQNLGQGPELLIRYENEEAVDDSQLPKDRFSAERLKGVDSTLKIQPAELGDSAVYLCASSLEGRGGLVEQFFGPGTRLTVL.

Details on this clonotype: A read error may be the cause here, since a much bigger clone is one base away. V usage is TRBV7-6 and J usage is TRBJ2-1; the D gene is possibly TRBD2 (6 bases). Germline lookup yields CDR1 SGHVS and CDR2 FNYEAQ. CDR3 length: 13 residues. V lost 5 bases, J lost 12 bases, and 17 bases lay in between. CDR3: CASSPRGSSRQFF. The CDR3 DNA reads as TGTGCCAGCAGCCCACGGGGGAGCTCCCGGCAGTTCTTC.

In the case of this clonotype: Here the CDR3 omits its conserved ending phenylalanine or tryptophan, so a read error is the likely source. The DNA is left out, because the CDR3 cannot be placed on it with certainty; the CDR3 is given as TCRdb lists it. The CDR3 is CASSSVQGARYGYTL. The rearrangement joins TRBV11-2 to TRBJ1-2; TRBD1, the table's D call, was not compared with the DNA. Looked up from germline, CDR1 is SGHAT and CDR2 is FQNNGV. The CDR3 length equals 15 residues, ends included.

This clonotype was observed a few times. The chain combines TRBV20-1 with TRBJ1-5; 8 bases agree with TRBD1. The CDR3 has 14 amino acids. Germline CDR1 and CDR2: DFQATT and SNEGSKA (reference sequence). Trimming removed 7 bases from V and 5 bases from J; junction bases left unmatched: 10. CDR3 DNA: TGCAGTGTGAAACCGGACAGGGCGGATCAGCCCCAGCATTTT. Its protein product is CSVKPDRADQPQHF.

The chain is built from TRBV29-1 and TRBJ1-4; 8 positions agree with TRBD1. Trimming cost V 7 bases and J 3 bases; bases outside gene matches: 10. The germline gives CDR1 SQVTM, CDR2 ANQGSEA. This CDR3 spans 15 amino acids. CDR3 sequence: CSAGDRGPPNEKLFF. The CDR3 DNA reads as TGCAGCGCCGGCGACAGGGGACCGCCTAATGAAAAACTGTTTTTT.

This clonotype has a handful of counts. The chain recombines TRBV2 with TRBJ2-7; unclear D gene. The CDR3 length is 14 residues. V shed 6 bases and J shed 1 base, with 13 bases lying between them. CDR1 SNHLY and CDR2 FYNNEI come from the germline V gene. This chain's CDR3 is CASRTDGPSYEQYF. The CDR3 bases are TGTGCCAGCAGGACTGACGGTCCTTCCTACGAGCAGTACTTC.

The chain recombines TRBV2 with TRBJ2-3; 7 bases match TRBD2. Germline V gives CDR1 SNHLY, CDR2 FYNNEI. There are 15 residues in the CDR3. With 8 bases clipped from V and 2 bases from J, the junction kept 10 bases outside the gene matches. In DNA form, the CDR3 reads TGTGCCAGCGAAGCTAGCGGAGAGCTCACAGATACGCAGTATTTT. Protein: CASEASGELTDTQYF. Supplemented by reference TRBV2 and TRBJ2-3, the full variable domain reads EPEVTQTPSHQVTQMGQEVILRCVPISNHLYFYWYRQILGQKVEFLVSFYNNEISEKSEIFDDQFSVERPDGSNFTLKIRSTKLEDSAMYFCASEASGELTDTQYFGPGTRLTVL.